Each of the 4 T cell receptor beta chains below was sequenced from the same sample in a study of human T cells and chemical hapten exposure. Each CDR3 protein gets one entry after TCRdb re-called the RACE reads with MiXCR. The sample includes nearly 85,000 distinct CDR3 sequences, approximately 10% of them seen just once. Described time point: patch test 2, 6 weeks after DPC sensitization. This sample's treatment: therapeutic diphenylcyclopropenone sensitization with weekly scalp DPC. The sequenced sample was whole blood, obtained in connection with sensitization to the hapten diphenylcyclopropenone (DPC). Receptors originate from a man between 18 and 35 years old with alopecia areata. Some clones in this sample may be carry-over from other donors' samples.

This clonotype was counted at least ten times. J is TRBJ2-4 and V is TRBV20-1, with D perhaps TRBD1 (7 bases). Germline-derived CDR1 and CDR2 are DFQATT and SNEGSKA (reference sequence). Between the trimmed V and J ends, which lost 0 bases and 1 base, there was a span of 10 bases. This CDR3 contains 15 residues. This CDR3 is CSARDGGGAKNIQYF. CDR3 nucleotide sequence: TGCAGTGCTAGAGATGGAGGGGGCGCCAAAAACATTCAGTACTTC.

This clonotype has just a few counts. The rearrangement links TRBV6-6 to TRBJ1-5; 9 bases map to TRBD1. The germline gives CDR1 MNHNY, CDR2 SVGAGI (reference sequence). There are 17 residues in the CDR3. The J segment lost 2 bases and the V segment lost 0 bases, leaving 5 bases of the junction unmatched. The DNA for the CDR3 is TGTGCCAGCAGTTACTCTTACCGGGACAGGGGCAATCAGCCCCAGCATTTT. Translation gives CASSYSYRDRGNQPQHF.

The chain recombines TRBV3-1 with TRBJ1-2, with D unclear. CDR1 and CDR2 (germline): LGHDT, YNNKEL (reference sequence). The CDR3 covers 13 residues. With 4 bases removed from V and 8 bases from J, the gap between germline ends came to 14 bases. CDR3 sequence: CASSRSLQGGYTF. The CDR3 region has the DNA TGTGCCAGCAGCCGGTCCCTTCAAGGCGGCTACACCTTC.

This clonotype has more than one count but fewer than ten. This chain links TRBV27 with TRBJ2-5; 9 bases are shared with TRBD2. The J segment lost 3 bases and the V segment lost 6 bases, leaving 14 bases of the junction unmatched. The CDR3 runs 17 residues. CDR1 MNHEY and CDR2 SMNVEV come from the germline V gene (reference sequence). CDR3 protein: CASRPRLAAGQKETQYF. For the CDR3, the DNA is TGTGCCAGCAGACCTCGACTAGCGGCCGGGCAAAAAGAGACCCAGTACTTC.